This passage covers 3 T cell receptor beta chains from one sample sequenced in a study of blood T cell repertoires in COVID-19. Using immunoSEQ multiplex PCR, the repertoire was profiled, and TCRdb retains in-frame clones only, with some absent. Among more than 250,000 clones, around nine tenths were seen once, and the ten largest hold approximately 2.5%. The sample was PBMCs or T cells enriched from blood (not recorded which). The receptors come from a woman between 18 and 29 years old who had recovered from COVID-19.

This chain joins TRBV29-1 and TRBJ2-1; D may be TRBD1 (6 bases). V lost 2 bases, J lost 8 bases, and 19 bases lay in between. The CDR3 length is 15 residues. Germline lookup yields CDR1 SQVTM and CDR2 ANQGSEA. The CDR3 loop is CSVEMAGVGLDEQFF. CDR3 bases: TGCAGCGTTGAAATGGCAGGGGTTGGATTGGATGAGCAGTTCTTC.

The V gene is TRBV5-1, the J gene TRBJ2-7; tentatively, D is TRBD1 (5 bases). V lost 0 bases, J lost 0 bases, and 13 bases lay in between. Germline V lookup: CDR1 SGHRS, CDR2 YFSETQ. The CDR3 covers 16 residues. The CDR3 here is CASSLVSGSGSYEQYF. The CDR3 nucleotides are TGCGCCAGCAGCTTGGTTTCAGGGTCGGGCTCCTACGAGCAGTACTTC.

DNA for the CDR3: TGTGCCAGCCAGACAGGGATAAGTGGCTACACCTTC. It specifies CASQTGISGYTF. The rearrangement uses TRBV2 and TRBJ1-2; the match to TRBD1 covers 7 bases. The CDR3 spans 12 residues. Germline V gene data show CDR1 as SNHLY and CDR2 as FYNNEI. V lost 8 bases to trimming and J lost 7 bases; unmatched junction nucleotides: 7.